This TCR beta chain was identified during a study of naive and memory T cell subsets. Findings and caveats of the study: A few larger clonotypes appeared in naive repertoires, especially CD8, possibly memory cells re-expressing CD45RA.

This clonotype has a count of ten or more. What it binds is unknown. The beta constant-region primer was an equimolar mix of two oligonucleotides covering TRBC1 and TRBC2. Four rounds of PCR amplified the ligated cDNA using nested alpha and beta constant-region primers plus SP2. MiXCR, run by TCRdb on the UMI-ligation and nested PCR reads, gives a single entry per CDR3 protein. The data contain 98,000 or so distinct CDR3 sequences, around 13% of them seen just once; the ten biggest clones take up 2.8%. Separate alpha and beta amplification began at the second PCR step. Cells stained for CD3, CD4, CD8, CD45RA, CD27 and viability were sorted into four CD45RA/CD27 subsets. CDR3 size: 16 residues. Trimming pared 0 bases from V and 2 bases from J, leaving 14 bases between. CDR1 and CDR2 from the germline V gene are LGHNA and YSLEER.

The source of this sequence is a human donor in good health. This chain connects TRBV4-3 to TRBJ2-7; either TRBD1 or TRBD2 may fit D (6 bases each). The sequenced sample was naive CD8+ T cells from blood. This CDR3 reads CASSQDIGGYTYEQYF. The CDR3 DNA follows: TGCGCCAGCAGCCAAGATATCGGGGGCTACACCTACGAGCAGTACTTC.